This passage covers 10 T cell receptor beta chains from one sample sequenced in a study of blood T cell repertoires in COVID-19. Assay used: immunoSEQ multiplex PCR; TCRdb lists only in-frame clones, some missing. This table holds about 63,000 clones, about 80% found once. Sequenced: peripheral blood. Receptors were obtained from a human donor in a cohort sampled during active COVID-19.

The chain uses TRBV29-1 and TRBJ2-7; D ambiguous. Trimming shortened V by 6 bases and J by 6 bases, and 21 bases separated the two germline ends. CDR3 length: 14 amino acids. Germline-derived CDR1 and CDR2 are SQVTM and ANQGSEA. The CDR3 coding sequence is TGCAGCGTCGCGACCGACGGCGGCCGTATCGAGCAGTACTTC. It encodes CSVATDGGRIEQYF.

The chain uses TRBV30 and TRBJ2-7; 10 bases fit TRBD1. Germline V gene sequence: CDR1 GTSNPN, CDR2 SVGIG (reference sequence). V dropped 1 base and J dropped 7; count of bases not matched to a gene: 4. CDR3 size: 13 residues. The CDR3 nucleotides are TGTGCCTGGAGTGGACAGGGGGCGCTGGAGCAGTACTTC. Protein: CAWSGQGALEQYF. Using reference TRBV30 and TRBJ2-7 for the parts outside the CDR3, the full variable domain is SQTIHQWPATLVQPVGSPLSLECTVEGTSNPNLYWYRQAAGRGLQLLFYSVGIGQISSEVPQNLSASRPQDRQFILSSKKLLLSDSGFYLCAWSGQGALEQYFGPGTRLTVT.

The chain recombines TRBV18 with TRBJ1-5; no reliable D call. The V gene's germline CDR1 is KGHSH and CDR2 LQKENI. Trimming left V 3 bases short and J 4 bases short, with 16 bases between. The length of the CDR3 is 16 residues. Here the CDR3 DNA reads TGTGCCAGCTCACCGGTGGCTCGACAAGAAAATCAGCCCCAGCATTTT. It codes for CASSPVARQENQPQHF.

The gene calls are TRBV6-6 and TRBJ2-7, with a tentative D call TRBD1 (6 bases). CDR3 size: 12 residues. V was pared by 2 bases and J by 6 bases, with 8 bases between. Germline V CDR1 and CDR2: MNHNY, SVGAGI (reference sequence). This CDR3 reads CASSYQGPEQYF. In nucleotides, the CDR3 is TGTGCCAGCAGTTACCAGGGGCCCGAGCAGTACTTC.

The chain recombines TRBV11-1 with TRBJ1-4; the D is unclear. V gave up 3 bases and J gave up 2 bases, with 7 bases separating them. Germline V lookup: CDR1 SGHAT, CDR2 FQDESV (reference sequence). The CDR3 length is 14 residues. CDR3 residues: CASSFGGTNEKLFF. The CDR3 bases are TGTGCCAGCAGCTTTGGAGGGACTAATGAAAAACTGTTTTTT.

J is TRBJ2-3 and V is TRBV27; 9 nucleotides align to TRBD2. V trimming: 7 bases; J trimming: 0 bases; junction bases outside the gene matches: 11. This CDR3 comprises 17 residues. Germline V gene lookup returns CDR1 MNHEY and CDR2 SMNVEV (reference sequence). The CDR3 spells CASTLYGAGGSTDTQYF. CDR3 nucleotides: TGTGCCAGCACCCTCTACGGGGCGGGAGGGAGCACAGATACGCAGTATTTT.

J is TRBJ2-4 and V is TRBV27; maybe TRBD2 (6 bases). Germline-derived CDR1 and CDR2 are MNHEY and SMNVEV (reference sequence). This CDR3 spans 14 amino acids. Between the trimmed V and J ends, which lost 2 bases and 7 bases, there was a span of 12 bases. The CDR3 protein is CASSLRERRNIQYF. The CDR3 nucleotides read TGTGCCAGCAGTTTACGGGAGCGGAGGAACATTCAGTACTTC.

The chain joins TRBV5-8 to TRBJ2-3; no firm D call. The CDR3 spans 15 residues. The V end was cut by 0 bases, the J end by 2 bases, with 10 bases between. CDR1 SGHTS and CDR2 YDEGEE come from the germline V gene. CDR3 region: CASSLALQSTDTQYF. The CDR3 DNA reads as TGTGCCAGCAGCTTGGCCCTACAGTCCACAGATACGCAGTATTTT.

The CDR3 nucleotides are TGCGCCAGCAGCCAAACAGCTACGAACACTGAAGCTTTCTTT. Amino acids: CASSQTATNTEAFF. The V and J genes are TRBV4-1 and TRBJ1-1, with D uncertain. This CDR3 has 14 amino acids. V was trimmed by 2 bases and J by 1 base, leaving 8 bases between them. The germline V gene encodes CDR1 MGHRA and CDR2 YSYEKL.

This sequence joins TRBV4-2 and TRBJ1-4; 7 bases agree with TRBD1. Germline-derived CDR1 and CDR2 are LGHNA and YNFKEQ. Germline trimming cut 3 bases from V and 3 bases from J; bases unmatched to any gene: 4. This CDR3 region has 15 residues. In DNA, the CDR3 is TGTGCCAGCAGCCACCCGGGACAGTCTAATGAAAAACTGTTTTTT. It translates to CASSHPGQSNEKLFF.